This TCR beta chain was found in a study of blood T cell repertoires in COVID-19. About the study: In each case, the material was cDNA or gDNA derived from T cells, B-cell-depleted T cells, or PBMCs.

The study drew participants aged about 18 to 89 years from fewer than 30 US areas. Cohorts were determined from participant-reported clinical history. This CDR3 is built from 12 residues. Germline CDR1 and CDR2: LNHDA and SQIVND (reference sequence). Trimming left V 2 bases short and J 5 bases short, with 5 bases between. TCRdb's table, derived via immunoSEQ multiplex PCR, lists solely in-frame clones and lacks some. The sample lists just over 300,000 clones, 86% occurring once. The material sequenced was PBMCs or T cells enriched from blood (not recorded which). This receptor was taken from a young man who had recovered from COVID-19. This chain uses TRBV19 with TRBJ2-3; D not resolved. CDR3 nucleotide sequence: TGTGCCAGTAGTATAAGAGGAGATACGCAGTATTTT. It codes for CASSIRGDTQYF.